The next 25 T cell receptor beta chains were all read from a single sample in a study of vaccination effects on CD4 cells after COVID-19. Their recognized antigens are unknown. Clones were sequenced by immunoSEQ multiplex PCR, and TCRdb holds only the in-frame ones, with some missing. The profile covers 50,000 to 60,000 clones, with more than 60% appearing a single time and around 19% taken by the ten largest. CD4+ T cells specific for antigen were expanded with viral peptide pools by the ViraFEST assay before sequencing. Following culture for under 12 days, CD4+ T cells were isolated. Nucleocapsid antibodies stayed negative before and after vaccination, showing no earlier SARS-CoV-2 infection. Source: CD4+ T cells from PBMCs cultured with SARS-CoV-2 spike peptides, taken before COVID-19 vaccination. All receptors derive from a human donor who received a COVID-19 vaccine.

The V call is TRBV6-1, the J call TRBJ2-4; D is unclear. Trimming took 3 bases from V and 6 from J, leaving 6 bases between them. The CDR3 runs to 12 residues. CDR1 is MNHNS, CDR2 SASEGT, per germline. The CDR3 loop reads CASSDGPNIQYF. The DNA of the CDR3 is TGTGCCAGCAGTGACGGTCCAAACATTCAGTACTTC.

The rearrangement links TRBV7-9 to TRBJ2-7; no firm D call. V lost 1 base to trimming and J lost 1 base, with 2 bases between them. Per germline, CDR1 SEHNR and CDR2 FQNEAQ (reference sequence). The CDR3 has 12 residues. CDR3 nucleotides: TGTGCCAGCAGCTTAGGGTCCTACGAGCAGTACTTC. This translates into CASSLGSYEQYF.

The chain joins TRBV2 to TRBJ2-4, with unresolved D. The CDR3 runs to 15 residues. V shed 3 bases and J shed 2 bases, with 11 bases lying between them. Looked up from germline, CDR1 is SNHLY and CDR2 is FYNNEI. CDR3 nucleotides: TGTGCCAGCAGTGAGGGTAGGCACCCCAAAAACATTCAGTACTTC. This gives the protein CASSEGRHPKNIQYF.

This chain uses TRBV6-8 with TRBJ1-4; D perhaps matches TRBD1 (5 bases). V was pared by 5 bases and J by 8 bases, with 15 bases between. The CDR3 length is 14 residues. The germline CDR1 and CDR2 sequences are MNHGY and SAAAGT. CDR3 bases: TGTGCCAGCAGTGCCGGAGGGAGGGACGAAAAACTGTTTTTT. The encoded protein is CASSAGGRDEKLFF.

The chain is built from TRBV5-6 and TRBJ1-1; D remains unclear. CDR1 and CDR2 (germline): SGHDT, YYEEEE. CDR3 length: 14 amino acids. V was pared by 1 base and J by 2 bases, with 9 bases between. The CDR3 DNA sequence: TGTGCCAGCAGCTTGCTCGGGGTAAACACTGAAGCTTTCTTT. As protein: CASSLLGVNTEAFF.

The chain links TRBV11-2 to TRBJ2-7; D not resolved. Germline V gives CDR1 SGHAT, CDR2 FQNNGV. This CDR3 has 11 amino acids. With 5 bases removed from V and 4 bases from J, the gap between germline ends came to 6 bases. This CDR3 is CASSVLYEQYF. The CDR3 DNA reads TGTGCCAGCAGCGTCCTATACGAGCAGTACTTC.

The rearrangement joins TRBV2 to TRBJ1-1, with a possible D match to TRBD1 (6 bases). Trimming stripped 6 bases from V and 4 bases from J, with 12 bases between. This CDR3 is 13 amino acids long. Germline V gene sequence: CDR1 SNHLY, CDR2 FYNNEI. The CDR3 loop is CASSRGGGTEAFF. The CDR3 DNA reads TGTGCCAGCAGCCGAGGGGGGGGCACTGAAGCTTTCTTT.

J is TRBJ2-1 and V is TRBV20-1; 12 nucleotides agree with TRBD2. The CDR3 runs 16 residues. Germline assignment: CDR1 DFQATT and CDR2 SNEGSKA (reference sequence). Unmatched junction bases numbered 6, after V lost 3 bases and J lost 3 bases. Written as DNA, the CDR3 is TGCAGTGCTAGTACCCTAGCGGGGGGGTTCTACAATGAGCAGTTCTTC. Its translation is CSASTLAGGFYNEQFF.

This clone was seen only once. The chain uses TRBV30 and TRBJ1-3; D call uncertain. This CDR3 region has 12 residues. CDR1 is GTSNPN, CDR2 SVGIG, per germline (reference sequence). The V gene lost 4 bases and the J gene lost 0 bases, with 4 bases spanning the gap. The CDR3 nucleotides are TGTGCCTGGACCGCCTCTGGAAACACCATATATTTT. Protein: CAWTASGNTIYF.

This chain links TRBV7-2 with TRBJ1-2; D is ambiguous. From germline, CDR1 is SGHTA and CDR2 FQGNSA. Trimming removed 1 base at V and 5 bases at J, with 11 bases between. This CDR3 is built from 14 residues. The CDR3 region is CASSLDVTGYGYTF. CDR3 in DNA: TGTGCCAGCAGCTTAGACGTAACGGGGTATGGCTACACCTTC.

The rearrangement links TRBV11-2 to TRBJ2-5; D is possibly TRBD2 (6 bases). CDR1 and CDR2 (germline): SGHAT, FQNNGV. The CDR3 loop spans 14 amino acids. The ends were cut back, 5 bases at V and 4 bases at J, with 14 bases in the middle. CDR3 loop: CASSRSGTGETQYF. As DNA, the CDR3 is TGTGCCAGCAGCCGATCTGGGACTGGAGAGACCCAGTACTTC.

The chain couples TRBV5-5 to TRBJ2-2; a possible D gene is TRBD1 (6 bases). CDR3 size: 15 residues. Germline V gene lookup returns CDR1 SGHKS and CDR2 YYEKEE (reference sequence). The V and J ends lost 3 bases and 6 bases respectively, with 15 bases between them. CDR3 in DNA: TGTGCCAGCAGCTCCAGGGGAAGTGATCCCGGGGAGCTGTTTTTT. It codes for CASSSRGSDPGELFF.

The V gene is TRBV29-1, the J gene TRBJ2-7; D not resolved. Germline lookup yields CDR1 SQVTM and CDR2 ANQGSEA. The V end was cut by 4 bases, the J end by 6 bases, with 13 bases between. The CDR3 has 12 amino acids. This CDR3 reads CSVGTAILEQYF. CDR3 nucleotide sequence: TGCAGCGTTGGTACAGCGATACTCGAGCAGTACTTC.

The J gene is TRBJ1-5, the V gene TRBV6-6; D remains unclear. The V gene lost 7 bases and the J gene lost 6 bases, with 13 bases spanning the gap. The CDR3 is made up of 13 amino acids. Germline V gene lookup returns CDR1 MNHNY and CDR2 SVGAGI (reference sequence). CDR3 DNA sequence: TGTGCCAGCACCCAGACGGCCAGTCAGCCCCAGCATTTT. It translates to CASTQTASQPQHF.

The chain combines TRBV28 with TRBJ2-7, with 11 positions matching TRBD2. Germline V CDR1 and CDR2: MDHEN, SYDVKM. The trim removed 8 bases at V and 5 bases at J, leaving 23 bases unmatched. This CDR3 region has 19 residues. The CDR3 DNA reads as TGTGCCAGCCCTCCAGGGACTAGCGGCTCCCTACCCCCCTGGCACGAGCAGTACTTC. Protein sequence: CASPPGTSGSLPPWHEQYF.

This clone was counted once. At one end, the junction sequence differs from germline, possibly due to a read error. The CDR3 DNA is TGCAGTGCAGATAGGAGGGCCTTT. Translating it yields CSADRRAF. The chain employs TRBV20-1 and TRBJ2-3; possible D gene TRBD2, 6 bases. The CDR3 has 8 residues. The germline V gene has CDR1 DFQATT and CDR2 SNEGSKA (reference sequence).

This chain uses TRBV4-1 with TRBJ2-1; D gene ambiguous. The CDR3 has 15 amino acids. The V and J ends lost 4 bases and 8 bases respectively, with 18 bases between them. Germline V gives CDR1 MGHRA, CDR2 YSYEKL. The CDR3 reads CASSLVRTAADEQFF. For the CDR3, the DNA is TGCGCCAGCAGCCTGGTACGGACCGCTGCCGATGAGCAGTTCTTC.

This clone was found a few times. The CDR3 protein is CASSPPGQGAYGIQYF. The DNA for the CDR3 is TGTGCCAGCTCACCACCCGGACAGGGGGCGTATGGCATTCAGTACTTC. The V call is TRBV18, the J call TRBJ2-4; TRBD1 matches at 11 bases. Germline V gene lookup returns CDR1 KGHSH and CDR2 LQKENI. Unmatched junction bases numbered 7, after V lost 0 bases and J lost 9 bases. The CDR3 runs 16 residues.

V and J are TRBV5-1 and TRBJ2-2, with 8 bases fitting TRBD1. Trimming cost V 4 bases and J 4 bases; bases outside gene matches: 3. The CDR3 runs to 14 residues. Germline V gene data show CDR1 as SGHRS and CDR2 as YFSETQ. CDR3 nucleotide sequence: TGCGCCAGCAGCCCAGGGGGCGGCACCGGGGAGCTGTTTTTT. This encodes CASSPGGGTGELFF.

The V and J genes are TRBV6-2 or TRBV6-3 and TRBJ2-1, with 8 bases aligning to TRBD1. The CDR3 spans 20 residues. After removal of 0 bases from V and 5 bases from J, the junction contained 18 bases not matched to a gene. The germline CDR1 and CDR2 sequences are MNHEY and SVGEGT. The chain's CDR3 is CASSYSIKVTWTGKDNEQFF. CDR3 coding DNA: TGTGCCAGCAGTTACTCGATAAAGGTGACTTGGACAGGGAAGGACAATGAGCAGTTCTTC.

This clone was observed once. A junction boundary mismatches the germline segment, possibly from a read error. The chain is built from TRBV25-1 and TRBJ1-2; 7 nucleotides line up with TRBD1. Germline CDR1 MGHDK, CDR2 SYGVNS. The CDR3 length is 12 residues. The CDR3 here is CASTGAQGVGHF. The CDR3 DNA sequence: TGTGCCAGCACTGGCGCTCAGGGGGTAGGGCACTTC.

The chain combines TRBV2 with TRBJ2-2; no reliable D call. The CDR3 is made up of 13 amino acids. In germline, CDR1 is SNHLY, CDR2 FYNNEI. Trimming took off 6 bases at V and 5 bases at J, with 10 bases between the two ends. CDR3: CASRRVNTGELFF. Written as DNA, the CDR3 is TGTGCCAGCAGACGGGTTAATACCGGGGAGCTGTTTTTT. The full variable domain, in which reference TRBV2 and TRBJ2-2 provide the parts outside the CDR3, is EPEVTQTPSHQVTQMGQEVILRCVPISNHLYFYWYRQILGQKVEFLVSFYNNEISEKSEIFDDQFSVERPDGSNFTLKIRSTKLEDSAMYFCASRRVNTGELFFGEGSRLTVL.

V usage is TRBV15 and J usage is TRBJ1-1; tentatively, D is TRBD1 (5 bases). CDR3 length: 13 amino acids. The germline V gene encodes CDR1 LNHNV and CDR2 YYDKDF (reference sequence). V lost 0 bases and J lost 6, with 8 bases in between. The CDR3 here is CATSRDQGPEAFF. As DNA, the CDR3 is TGTGCCACCAGCAGAGATCAGGGCCCTGAAGCTTTCTTT.

The sample holds a few counts of this clone. For the CDR3, the DNA is TGTGCCAGCAGCCCCCGGGCAGGGGCCAATAATTCACCCCTCCACTTT. Its protein is CASSPRAGANNSPLHF. J is TRBJ1-6 and V is TRBV7-9; tentatively, D is TRBD1 (6 bases). The CDR3 consists of 16 residues. The germline gives CDR1 SEHNR, CDR2 FQNEAQ (reference sequence). Trimming pared 5 bases from V and 5 bases from J, leaving 16 bases between. The whole variable domain, filled in from reference TRBV7-9 and TRBJ1-6, reads DTGVSQNPRHKITKRGQNVTFRCDPISEHNRLYWYRQTLGQGPEFLTYFQNEAQLEKSRLLSDRFSAERPKGSFSTLEIQRTEQGDSAMYLCASSPRAGANNSPLHFGNGTRLTVT.

V usage is TRBV4-1 and J usage is TRBJ2-2; D perhaps matches TRBD2 (6 bases). The CDR3 consists of 16 residues. V dropped 4 bases and J dropped 0 bases, with 12 bases sitting between them. Germline-derived CDR1 and CDR2 are MGHRA and YSYEKL. CDR3 bases: TGCGCCAGCAGCCTGATGGGGGGAACGAACACCGGGGAGCTGTTTTTT. It encodes CASSLMGGTNTGELFF.